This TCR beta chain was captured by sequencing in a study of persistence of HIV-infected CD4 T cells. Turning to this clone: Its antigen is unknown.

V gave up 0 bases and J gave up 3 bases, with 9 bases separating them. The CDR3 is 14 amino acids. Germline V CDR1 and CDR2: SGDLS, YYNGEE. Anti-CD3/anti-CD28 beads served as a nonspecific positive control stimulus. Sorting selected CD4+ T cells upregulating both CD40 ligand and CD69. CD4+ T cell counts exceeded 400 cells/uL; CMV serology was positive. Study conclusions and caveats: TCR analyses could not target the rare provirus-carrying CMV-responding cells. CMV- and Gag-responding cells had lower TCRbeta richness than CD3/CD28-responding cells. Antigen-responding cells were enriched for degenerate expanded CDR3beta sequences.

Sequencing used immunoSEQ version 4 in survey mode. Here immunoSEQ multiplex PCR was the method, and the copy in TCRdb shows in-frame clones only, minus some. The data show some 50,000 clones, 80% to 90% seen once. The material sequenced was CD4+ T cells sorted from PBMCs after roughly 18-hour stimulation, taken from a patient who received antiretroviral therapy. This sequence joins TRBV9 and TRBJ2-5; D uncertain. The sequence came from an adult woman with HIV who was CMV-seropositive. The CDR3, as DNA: TGTGCCAGCAGCGTAGGGGTGGGGAAAGAGACCCAGTACTTC. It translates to CASSVGVGKETQYF.